This T cell receptor beta chain was captured in a study of identical twins. Findings and caveats of the study: Models came in too low on out-of-frame TCR alpha sharing in monozygotic twins.

Germline V CDR1 and CDR2: DFQATT, SNEGSKA (reference sequence). This CDR3 region has 14 residues. The V gene end was trimmed by 5 bases and the J gene end by 0 bases; junction bases not matched to a gene: 2. This clonotype has a count of ten or more. Its antigen is undetermined. Template switching supplied a universal primer site; unique molecular identifiers were carried on the cDNA. MiXCR, applied by TCRdb to the 5' RACE reads, yields one record per CDR3 protein. The profile shows roughly 570,000 distinct CDR3 sequences, roughly 9.9% of them singletons. No donor was unhealthy or non-Caucasian. These data also featured in a second study, about yellow fever vaccine responses in identical twins. According to that study: Reportedly, twins' vaccine T cell responses looked partly convergent and partly personalized.

The specimen was PBMCs. The source is a woman between 18 and 29 years old in good health. V gene TRBV20-1 combines with J gene TRBJ2-7; TRBD2 agrees at 12 bases. The CDR3 DNA is TGCAGTGCTTTACTAGCGGGGGGCTCCTACGAGCAGTACTTC. Residues: CSALLAGGSYEQYF.